The present entry profiles one T cell receptor beta chain with its context. No antigen is known for it. Possible read error: a much larger clone is one base away. This sample stems from a study of T cells in Graves' hyperthyroidism and ophthalmopathy. Study-wide context: It was at initial diagnosis, before any treatment, that peripheral blood was collected.

Overall study findings and caveats: Blood also showed most of the thyroid clonotypes that were expanded above 0.001. In simple terms, a model built on 13 V-J features told ophthalmopathy apart from stable hyperthyroidism.

This CDR3 region has 14 residues. Germline CDR1 is SGHRS and CDR2 is YFSETQ. RNA transcripts served as the template for amplifying TCR beta CDR3 regions. With the HTBI primer set, the TCR CDR3 went through a first round of RT-PCR. One entry per CDR3 protein results from TCRdb running MiXCR on the multiplex PCR reads. Of about 300,000 distinct CDR3 sequences listed, less than 20% are singletons. Around 10 ml of fresh peripheral blood supplied the PBMCs. This TCR was recovered from a man aged 50 to 59 with Graves' ophthalmopathy. The specimen was blood. The V gene is TRBV5-1, the J gene TRBJ2-1, with D possibly being TRBD1 or TRBD2 (5 bases each). The CDR3 spells CASNLLVGANEQLF. CDR3 in DNA: TGCGCCAGCAATCTCCTCGTCGGGGCAAATGAGCAGCTCTTC.